This is a list of T cell receptor beta chains from one sample in a study of blood T cell repertoires in COVID-19. TCRdb's copy holds only in-frame clones and misses some; the assay was immunoSEQ multiplex PCR. The sample shows 100,000 to 150,000 clones, around 82% of them seen only once. Sequencing was done on a sample of peripheral blood. All receptors come from a man between 60 and 75 years old with acute or convalescent COVID-19. Both conserved end residues are part of each CDR3. Each record gives: CDR3 length, clone size, J gene, V gene, CDR3 protein. Size is stated for part of the rows, as once, few or many counts, or as a class when the clone is expanded.

16,NA,TRBJ1-2,TRBV5-4,CASSSHRALGNYGYTF
17,NA,TRBJ2-7,TRBV4-2,CASSQDITSGGAYEQYF
15,NA,TRBJ1-2,TRBV5-1,CASSLVGQANYGYTF
15,NA,TRBJ2-7,TRBV27,CASSLQGGQNYEQYF
14,NA,TRBJ1-6,TRBV28,CASSFRGQNSPLHF
16,NA,TRBJ2-6,TRBV9,CASSPRGTSGANVLTF
15,NA,TRBJ2-7,TRBV18,CASSPGQLLTYEQYF
13,NA,TRBJ2-5,TRBV5-1,CASSLGQQETQYF
15,NA,TRBJ2-7,TRBV5-4,CASSIGTSGWDEQYF
13,NA,TRBJ1-3,TRBV29-1,CSVSPPSGNTIYF
13,NA,TRBJ1-2,TRBV12-3/TRBV12-4,CASRGQNNYGYTF
15,NA,TRBJ1-4,TRBV19,CASTPAGMGREKLFF
15,NA,TRBJ1-2,TRBV5-1,CASSWEGQGIYGYTF
13,NA,TRBJ2-7,TRBV29-1,CSVDLTGGYEQYF
14,few,TRBJ2-7,TRBV18,CASSPGRATYEQYF
16,NA,TRBJ2-7,TRBV24-1,CATSDPGDRGSYEQYF
15,NA,TRBJ1-5,TRBV13,CASSLGPDSNQPQHF
13,NA,TRBJ1-1,TRBV10-1,CASSESGGTEAFF
16,NA,TRBJ2-7,TRBV5-1,CASSAGLAPSSYEQYF
16,NA,TRBJ2-3,TRBV5-1,CASSLDGQASTDTQYF
13,NA,TRBJ1-2,TRBV5-6,CASSSGGAWGYTF
14,once,TRBJ2-3,TRBV6-1,CASSDPGAGDTQYF
12,NA,TRBJ1-2,TRBV11-2,CASSPGGHGYTF
12,NA,TRBJ2-1,TRBV2,CASRTGGGEQFF
16,NA,TRBJ2-2,TRBV9,CASSGGEGGVSGELFF
14,NA,TRBJ2-1,TRBV7-9,CASSRTGEGNEQFF
15,NA,TRBJ2-2,TRBV6-1,CASSDIGRAAGELFF
15,NA,TRBJ2-6,TRBV11-1,CASKSANSGANVLTF
15,few,TRBJ1-4,TRBV5-1,CASSLGPGVNEKLFF
14,NA,TRBJ1-1,TRBV6-5,CASAWDSRNTEAFF
14,NA,TRBJ2-4,TRBV18,CASSPGRSEDIQYF
15,NA,TRBJ2-5,TRBV5-1,CASSDLTSGGETQYF
12,once,TRBJ2-7,TRBV5-1,CASSTEGYEQYF
11,NA,TRBJ1-4,TRBV29-1,CSVEQGGKLFF
16,NA,TRBJ2-5,TRBV25-1,CASSTRTALLQETQYF
12,NA,TRBJ1-2,TRBV19,CATRQGPSGYTF
16,NA,TRBJ1-4,TRBV5-1,CASSFAGGSTNEKLFF
18,NA,TRBJ2-7,TRBV7-2,CASSLMLAGGLQGLEQYF
15,NA,TRBJ2-2,TRBV5-1,CASSGTSANTGELFF
17,NA,TRBJ1-2,TRBV7-6,CASSLGQPGQGYYGYTF
16,NA,TRBJ2-3,TRBV5-1,CASTTGGGGVLDTQYF
15,NA,TRBJ2-7,TRBV5-1,CASSTGPTISYEQYF
14,once,TRBJ1-2,TRBV5-4,CASSGGPGAYGYTF
13,NA,TRBJ1-2,TRBV11-2,CASSLAGGTDVAF
15,NA,TRBJ2-1,TRBV7-8,CASSLVGGFYNEQFF